This T cell receptor (beta chain) was documented in a study of T cells in Graves' hyperthyroidism and ophthalmopathy. Study-wide results and limits: Blood held most thyroid clonotypes expanded above 0.001 frequency. Ophthalmopathy and stable hyperthyroidism were told apart by a 13 V-J model.

V shed 5 bases, J shed 1 base, and the junction held 3 bases outside the gene matches. The CDR3 contains 13 residues. CDR1 is DFQATT and CDR2 is SNEGSKA in the germline V gene (reference sequence). From RNA transcripts, TCR beta CDR3 regions were amplified. The TCR CDR3 first-round RT-PCR relied on the HTBI primer set. TCRdb re-analysed the multiplex PCR reads in MiXCR, keeping a single row per CDR3 protein. The sample lists under 700,000 distinct CDR3 sequences, around 45% occurring once. Patients were excluded because of uncontrolled infection, other autoimmune disease, pregnancy or lactation. In this sample, this clonotype turned up a few times. Its cognate antigen is unknown.

The sample comprised peripheral blood or thyroid tissue (not recorded which). J is TRBJ2-5 and V is TRBV20-1, with 8 positions matching TRBD2. This clonotype was sampled from a woman in her late teens or twenties with Graves' hyperthyroidism. The CDR3: CSAPREGQETQYF. The CDR3 nucleotides read TGCAGTGCTCCCCGGGAGGGCCAAGAGACCCAGTACTTC.